Below are 4 T cell receptor beta chains sequenced from a single sample in a study of cytomegalovirus exposure and HLA in healthy donors. The PCR made use of 60 Vbeta and 13 Jbeta primers. The protocol was immunoSEQ multiplex PCR, while the TCRdb copy is restricted to in-frame clones and leaves out a portion. The data contain 150,000 to 200,000 clones, about 81% of them singletons. Material for sequencing was PBMCs. These receptor sequences come from a girl aged 2-15 years in good health and CMV-seropositive.

The genes are TRBV30 and TRBJ2-5; TRBD1 might be the D (5 bases). The CDR3 has 18 amino acids. Germline CDR1 GTSNPN, CDR2 SVGIG (reference sequence). Trimming cost V 3 bases and J 2 bases, with 25 bases left between them. In DNA, the CDR3 is TGTGCCTGGAGCGCCCGGAAAGTACTGGGGCCCCTACAAGAGACCCAGTACTTC. Protein sequence: CAWSARKVLGPLQETQYF.

This rearrangement joins TRBV28 to TRBJ2-2; D might be TRBD2 (6 bases). Germline loops: CDR1 MDHEN, CDR2 SYDVKM. The CDR3 has 14 amino acids. Trimming took off 2 bases at V and 2 bases at J, with 6 bases between the two ends. The CDR3 bases are TGTGCCAGCAGTTTAGGGACTAACACCGGGGAGCTGTTTTTT. Residues: CASSLGTNTGELFF.

The chain recombines TRBV13 with TRBJ1-3; no firm D call. The CDR3 totals 14 residues. Per germline, CDR1 PRHDT and CDR2 FYEKMQ (reference sequence). Trimming removed 5 bases from V and 1 base from J, with 9 bases in between. This CDR3 reads CASSPPGSGNTIYF. CDR3 in DNA: TGTGCCAGCAGCCCTCCGGGGTCTGGAAACACCATATATTTT.

The J gene is TRBJ2-5, the V gene TRBV29-1, with 7 bases that match TRBD1. Per germline, CDR1 SQVTM and CDR2 ANQGSEA. J gave up 4 bases and V 7 bases, and 9 bases lay outside the gene matches. The CDR3 spans 13 residues. CDR3 coding DNA: TGCAGCGCTATACAGGGGTCAGGAGAGACCCAGTACTTC. Translating gives CSAIQGSGETQYF.